These T cell receptor beta chains were read from a single sample in a study of blood T cell repertoires in COVID-19. The data were produced by immunoSEQ multiplex PCR, yet TCRdb's version contains in-frame clones alone and is incomplete. The repertoire holds around 53,000 clones, with 77% as singletons. The specimen was peripheral blood. The origin of the receptors is a man aged 70 or older with active or convalescent COVID-19. CDR3s include the opening cysteine and the closing phenylalanine or tryptophan. The order of the fields is CDR3 length, J gene, V gene, clone size, D gene, CDR3 DNA, CDR3 protein. A D gene is named only where the DNA matches it firmly. Size tells how often a clone was seen (once, few, many) or the class of an expanded clone, and some rows leave it out.

>16|TRBJ1-5|TRBV28|NA|NA
TGTGCCAGCATCACCGGAATCCGGGGGTTCGATCAGCCCCAGCATTTT
CASITGIRGFDQPQHF
>13|TRBJ1-1|TRBV5-5|NA|NA
TGTGCCAGCAGCTTGTCATCGAACACTGAAGCTTTCTTT
CASSLSSNTEAFF
>16|TRBJ1-2|TRBV7-2|NA|NA
TGTGCCAGCAGCTTAGTGGTCTCCGGGGGGAGGTATGGCTACACCTTC
CASSLVVSGGRYGYTF
>16|TRBJ2-3|TRBV5-4|once|TRBD2
TGTGCCAGCAGCTTCCGACTAGCGGGGGGGATAGATACGCAGTATTTT
CASSFRLAGGIDTQYF
>16|TRBJ1-2|TRBV4-1|NA|NA
TGCGCCAGCAGCCAAGATATGTCCAGCGACGGCTATGGCTACACCTTC
CASSQDMSSDGYGYTF
>15|TRBJ1-2|TRBV28|NA|TRBD1
TGTGCCAGCGGGCGGGGGGACAGGGGTGTCGGTGGCTACACCTTC
CASGRGDRGVGGYTF
>19|TRBJ2-6|TRBV19|NA|NA
TGTGCCAGTAGTCCCCGGGGGGCCGGCGGGCGCTCTGGGGCCAACGTCCTGACTTTC
CASSPRGAGGRSGANVLTF
>14|TRBJ2-4|TRBV19|NA|TRBD1
TGTGCCAGTCTGGCAGGGGGCGCCAAAAACATTCAGTACTTC
CASLAGGAKNIQYF
>15|TRBJ2-7|TRBV3-1/TRBV3-2|few|TRBD2
TGTGCCAGCAGCCTTGGCGGGACTAGAGACTACGAGCAGTACTTC
CASSLGGTRDYEQYF
>13|TRBJ2-2|TRBV7-9|NA|NA
TGTGCCAGCAGCTTCCCAGGGCCCGGGGAGCTGTTTTTT
CASSFPGPGELFF
>13|TRBJ2-5|TRBV5-1|NA|NA
TGCGCCAGCAGCTTGTTCGCGGGAGAGACCCAGTACTTC
CASSLFAGETQYF
>12|TRBJ2-7|TRBV7-2|many|NA
TGTGCCAGCAGCTTGGTTTGGGAGGAGCAGTACTTC
CASSLVWEEQYF
>15|TRBJ1-5|TRBV10-3|NA|NA
TGTGCCATCAGTGAGGGCGGGCCAGTCAATCAGCCCCAGCATTTT
CAISEGGPVNQPQHF
>14|TRBJ1-1|TRBV7-8|NA|NA
TGTGCCAGCAGCTTAGCGCTTCGAGGGACTGAAGCTTTCTTT
CASSLALRGTEAFF
>15|TRBJ1-4|TRBV30|NA|NA
TGTGCCTGGAGTGTAGCGGGGGGGCTTGGAGAAAAACTGTTTTTT
CAWSVAGGLGEKLFF
>15|TRBJ2-1|TRBV7-8|NA|TRBD2
TGTGCCAGCAGCTTGTACGCGGGAGGGGGCAATGAGCAGTTCTTC
CASSLYAGGGNEQFF
>21|TRBJ1-3|TRBV9|NA|TRBD1
TGTGCCAGCAGCATTCCCCGGGACAGGGATTCTAATACTTTCTCTGGAAACACCATATATTTT
CASSIPRDRDSNTFSGNTIYF
>12|TRBJ2-2|TRBV28|NA|TRBD1
TGTGCCGGAAGGACAGGGGCCGGGGAGCTGTTTTTT
CAGRTGAGELFF
>13|TRBJ2-1|TRBV14|once|NA
TGTGCCAGCAGCCAAGATTATGGCGGAGAGCAGTTCTTC
CASSQDYGGEQFF
>15|TRBJ1-6|TRBV15|many|NA
TGTGCCACCAGCAGAGATCCGGACACGAATTCACCCCTCCACTTT
CATSRDPDTNSPLHF
>17|TRBJ2-1|TRBV7-3|NA|TRBD2
TGTGCCAGCAGCTCTGGACTAGCGGGATTCTCCTACAATGAGCAGTTCTTC
CASSSGLAGFSYNEQFF
>15|TRBJ1-6|TRBV7-9|NA|TRBD1
TGTGCCAGCAGCGACAGGGGTTCCTATAATTCACCCCTCCACTTT
CASSDRGSYNSPLHF
>16|TRBJ2-5|TRBV4-1|NA|NA
TGCGCCAGCAGCCAAGTTAGCCCTTATGGCCAAGAGACCCAGTACTTC
CASSQVSPYGQETQYF
>14|TRBJ1-4|TRBV6-5|NA|NA
TGTGCCAGCACCCCCGGGGGGGGCAATGAAAAACTGTTTTTT
CASTPGGGNEKLFF
>14|TRBJ1-6|TRBV10-3|NA|NA
TGTGCCATCAGTGAGGCAGGAGGCAATTCACCCCTCCACTTT
CAISEAGGNSPLHF
>13|TRBJ1-1|TRBV6-5|NA|TRBD1
TGTGCCAGCAGCACAGGGGGGGGGAGGGACGCTTTCTTT
CASSTGGGRDAFF
>16|TRBJ1-1|TRBV4-2|NA|NA
TGTGCCAGCAGCCAAGGGGGGACATTGTTGGACACTGAAGCTTTCTTT
CASSQGGTLLDTEAFF
>15|TRBJ1-1|TRBV19|few|NA
TGTGCCAGTAGTATGAACCGAAGGGGGAACACTGAAGCTTTCTTT
CASSMNRRGNTEAFF